The following is a T cell receptor beta chain sequence with its context. The data belong to a study of blood T cell repertoires in COVID-19. Background on the study: The study drew acute and convalescent COVID-19 samples from the United States, Italy and Spain.

Study processing details: From reference gene primer amplification, estimates of nucleated cell counts were derived. Clones were read by immunoSEQ multiplex PCR, and TCRdb kept only the in-frame ones, dropping some. Clone size and the V and J calls come from that table; the DNA yielded D and trimming. The sample lists about 100,000 clones, 80% seen once, with approximately 8.9% in the top ten. Germline CDR1 is SGHVS and CDR2 is FQNEAQ. The CDR3 contains 14 residues. V was pared by 7 bases and J by 5 bases, with 18 bases between. This chain links TRBV7-8 with TRBJ2-7; D is possibly TRBD1 (6 bases). The sequenced sample was peripheral blood. The TCR comes from a man aged 50 to 59 who had recovered from COVID-19. The CDR3, as DNA: TGTGCCAGCACCAAGGACAGAGCTACTAACGAGCAGTACTTC. Amino acids: CASTKDRATNEQYF.